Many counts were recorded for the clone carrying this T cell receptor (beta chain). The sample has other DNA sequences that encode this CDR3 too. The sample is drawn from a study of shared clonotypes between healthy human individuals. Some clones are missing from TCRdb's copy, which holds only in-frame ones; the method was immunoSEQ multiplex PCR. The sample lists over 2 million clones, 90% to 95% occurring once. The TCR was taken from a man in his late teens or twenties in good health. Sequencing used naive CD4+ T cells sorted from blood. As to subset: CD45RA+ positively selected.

The CDR3 here is CAWGLARYEQYF. The CDR3 DNA reads TGTGCCTGGGGACTAGCGCGCTACGAGCAGTACTTC. This chain links TRBV30 with TRBJ2-7, with 9 bases identical to TRBD2. From germline, CDR1 is GTSNPN and CDR2 SVGIG (reference sequence). CDR3 size: 12 residues. The junction had 2 bases not matched to a gene; V was cut back by 5 bases and J by 3 bases.